Below, 27 T cell receptor beta chains from the same sample are listed, as sequenced in a study of blood T cells in healthy people across ages. The authors ran a second PCR of about 6 to 11 cycles using a sample-barcoded 5' primer and a J-beta primer mix. From the 5' RACE reads, TCRdb called clonotypes with MiXCR, one entry per CDR3 protein. The sample consists of 800,000 or so distinct CDR3 sequences, 46% of them appearing once. Specimen: blood. Receptors originate from an elderly man in good health.

The V call is TRBV29-1, the J call TRBJ2-5; D may match TRBD1 or TRBD2 (5 bases each). This CDR3 region has 12 residues. Trimming removed 7 bases from V and 2 bases from J, with 11 bases in between. Germline V gives CDR1 SQVTM, CDR2 ANQGSEA. The CDR3 coding sequence is TGCAGCGCCGAAGAGGGGCAAGAGACCCAGTACTTC. Translation gives CSAEEGQETQYF.

The chain combines TRBV10-3 with TRBJ1-1; the match to TRBD1 covers 8 bases. CDR1 is ENHRY, CDR2 SYGVKD, per germline. V shed 6 bases and J 5 bases; nucleotides not matched to a gene: 23. This CDR3 is 19 amino acids long. The chain's CDR3 is CAIRETDREGSGLRTEAFF. CDR3 DNA: TGTGCCATCAGGGAGACGGACAGGGAAGGGAGCGGACTCAGGACTGAAGCTTTCTTT.

This chain joins TRBV3-1 and TRBJ2-1; TRBD2 agrees at 7 bases. The closer fit of TRBJ2-7 to the DNA end suggests the J call may be wrong. The CDR3 runs to 17 residues. Germline V lookup: CDR1 LGHDT, CDR2 YNNKEL (reference sequence). CDR3 sequence (DNA): TGTGCCAGCAGCCAAGGGACCGGGAGGTCGGGCTACAATGAGCAGTACTTC. Translating it yields CASSQGTGRSGYNEQYF.

The chain combines TRBV20-1 with TRBJ2-3; D tentatively fits TRBD1 or TRBD2 (6 bases each). Trimming pared 0 bases from V and 3 bases from J, leaving 13 bases between. Looked up from germline, CDR1 is DFQATT and CDR2 is SNEGSKA (reference sequence). CDR3 size: 15 residues. DNA for the CDR3: TGCAGTGCTAGAGAAGGGGGAGGATGGACAGATACGCAGTATTTT. Protein sequence: CSAREGGGWTDTQYF.

The chain uses TRBV4-2 and TRBJ2-7; D may be TRBD2 (5 bases). The CDR3 spans 12 residues. Trimming pared 1 base from V and 9 bases from J, leaving 10 bases between. CDR1 is LGHNA, CDR2 YNFKEQ, per germline. This chain's CDR3 is CASSQGGSVQYF. The CDR3 DNA follows: TGTGCCAGCAGCCAAGGAGGTAGCGTGCAGTACTTC.

This clonotype was seen a few times. The chain combines TRBV7-9 with TRBJ2-1; perhaps TRBD1 as D (5 bases). This CDR3 is built from 16 residues. The V end was cut by 1 base, the J end by 7 bases, with 17 bases between. Germline V CDR1 and CDR2: SEHNR, FQNEAQ (reference sequence). CDR3 coding DNA: TGTGCCAGCAGCTTAGAAGTTGGGCAGGGTTCTAATGAGCAGTTCTTC. It encodes CASSLEVGQGSNEQFF.

The chain recombines TRBV9 with TRBJ2-1, with D unclear. The CDR3 length is 12 residues. CDR1 is SGDLS and CDR2 is YYNGEE in the germline V gene. Trimming removed 4 bases at V and 6 bases at J, with 8 bases between. CDR3: CASSPIGNEQFF. The CDR3 bases are TGTGCCAGCAGCCCCATTGGCAATGAGCAGTTCTTC.

This chain links TRBV9 with TRBJ2-5; TRBD1 matches 10 bases. The closer fit of TRBJ2-7 to the DNA end suggests the J call may be wrong. The CDR3 totals 17 residues. Germline loops: CDR1 SGDLS, CDR2 YYNGEE. CDR3 sequence reads: CASSPTGTGVWRNEQYF. The DNA for the CDR3 is TGTGCCAGCAGCCCGACGGGGACAGGGGTTTGGAGGAACGAGCAGTACTTC.

The chain has TRBV6-2 or TRBV6-3 and TRBJ1-6, with D hard to call. This CDR3 contains 14 residues. Germline loops: CDR1 MNHEY, CDR2 SVGEGT. Trimming left V 2 bases short and J 3 bases short, with 5 bases between. The CDR3 region is CASSYDGYNSPLHF. CDR3 bases: TGTGCCAGCAGTTACGACGGCTATAATTCACCCCTCCACTTT.

This chain connects TRBV5-1 to TRBJ2-7, with D uncertain. Germline values: CDR1 SGHRS, CDR2 YFSETQ. Trimming left V 4 bases short and J 2 bases short, with 13 bases between. The CDR3 is 14 residues long. The CDR3, as DNA: TGCGCCAGCAGCGAGAGCTACGGAACCTACGAGCAGTACTTC. Translated: CASSESYGTYEQYF.

The J gene is TRBJ2-1, the V gene TRBV5-1; 11 bases match TRBD1. The CDR3 spans 14 residues. Germline V gives CDR1 SGHRS, CDR2 YFSETQ. Trimming took 0 bases from V and 8 from J; bases not matched to a gene: 1. The chain's CDR3 is CASSLGDRGDEQFF. The CDR3 DNA is TGCGCCAGCAGCTTGGGGGACAGGGGGGATGAGCAGTTCTTC.

The J gene is TRBJ1-2, the V gene TRBV7-2; 9 positions match TRBD1. The germline V gene has CDR1 SGHTA and CDR2 FQGNSA. V dropped 6 bases and J dropped 4; count of bases not matched to a gene: 6. The CDR3 length is 14 residues. For the CDR3, the DNA is TGTGCCAGCAGGGAAGGGACAGGGTCCTATGGCTACACCTTC. Its translation: CASREGTGSYGYTF.

This clonotype has ten or more counts. This rearrangement joins TRBV29-1 to TRBJ2-5; the D gene is possibly TRBD2 (5 bases). V was clipped by 4 bases and J by 11 bases, with 17 bases between them. The germline gives CDR1 SQVTM, CDR2 ANQGSEA. The CDR3 spans 12 residues. The CDR3 loop reads CSVGTGSVEQYF. The CDR3 DNA reads as TGCAGCGTTGGGACGGGGTCGGTGGAGCAGTACTTC.

V gene TRBV29-1 combines with J gene TRBJ2-7; D is possibly TRBD2 (7 bases). The end of the DNA aligns better with TRBJ2-5, so the J call may be wrong. Germline assignment: CDR1 SQVTM and CDR2 ANQGSEA. The CDR3 contains 13 residues. The CDR3 sequence: CSVRGSGGETQYF. In DNA form, the CDR3 reads TGCAGCGTGAGGGGTTCGGGGGGCGAGACCCAGTACTTC.

V and J are TRBV29-1 and TRBJ2-5; 9 bases fit TRBD1. Losses at the gene ends were 5 bases for V and 5 bases for J; bases not matched to a gene: 6. The CDR3 spans 13 residues. Germline CDR1 reads SQVTM; CDR2 reads ANQGSEA. This CDR3 reads CSVQRGTGETQYF. For the CDR3, the DNA is TGCAGCGTTCAAAGGGGGACAGGGGAGACCCAGTACTTC.

The chain combines TRBV28 with TRBJ1-4; 8 bases match TRBD1. Germline V CDR1 and CDR2: MDHEN, SYDVKM. Losses at the gene ends were 6 bases for V and 8 bases for J; bases not matched to a gene: 11. The CDR3 runs 15 residues. Here the CDR3 DNA reads TGTGCCAGCAGAAATTCAGGGGGCGCAGGAGAAAAACTGTTTTTT. Translating gives CASRNSGGAGEKLFF.

The V call is TRBV27, the J call TRBJ2-3, with 7 bases aligning to TRBD1. The CDR3 is 16 amino acids. Germline CDR1 is MNHEY and CDR2 is SMNVEV (reference sequence). Trimming cost V 1 base and J 1 base; bases outside gene matches: 5. The CDR3 nucleotides are TGTGCCAGCAGTTTATTCGGACAGGTTCGCACAGATACGCAGTATTTT. This encodes CASSLFGQVRTDTQYF.

This clonotype was seen many times. The chain carries TRBV29-1 and TRBJ2-1; D is possibly TRBD1 (6 bases). The germline V gene encodes CDR1 SQVTM and CDR2 ANQGSEA. The CDR3 runs to 15 residues. Trimming stripped 6 bases from V and 0 bases from J, with 15 bases between. The CDR3, as DNA: TGCAGCGTGGGGGCTGGACTCAGCTCCTACAATGAGCAGTTCTTC. This gives the protein CSVGAGLSSYNEQFF.

To note about this clonotype: Since a much larger clone is just one base distant, this may be a read error. The V and J genes are TRBV20-1 and TRBJ2-1; D not resolved. Gene TRBJ2-7 matches the end of the DNA better, so the J call may be wrong. CDR3 length: 13 amino acids. Germline CDR1 is DFQATT and CDR2 is SNEGSKA (reference sequence). The CDR3 bases are TGCAGTGCCGTTCCGGGCTCCTACAATGAGCAGTACTTC. Amino acids: CSAVPGSYNEQYF.

This clonotype came up many times. V usage is TRBV14 and J usage is TRBJ1-2; 8 bases fit TRBD1. This CDR3 comprises 14 residues. Germline lookup yields CDR1 SGHDN and CDR2 FVKESK. V lost 1 base to trimming and J lost 4 bases; unmatched junction nucleotides: 2. The CDR3 spells CASSQGTGPYGYTF. CDR3 bases: TGTGCCAGCAGCCAAGGGACAGGGCCCTATGGCTACACCTTC.

This sequence joins TRBV14 and TRBJ2-5; possibly TRBD2 for D (5 bases). From germline, CDR1 is SGHDN and CDR2 FVKESK. CDR3 size: 14 residues. Trimming pared 4 bases from V and 11 bases from J, leaving 20 bases between. CDR3 region: CASSPLGPREEQYF. The DNA of the CDR3 is TGTGCCAGCAGCCCTTTAGGTCCGAGGGAAGAGCAGTACTTC.

The chain employs TRBV3-1 and TRBJ1-5; no reliable D call. The CDR3 sequence is 14 residues long. V was pared by 3 bases and J by 5 bases, with 11 bases between. Germline CDR1 and CDR2: LGHDT and YNNKEL (reference sequence). The DNA for the CDR3 is TGTGCCAGCAGCCAGGGAGTTGAGCATCAGCCCCAGCATTTT. It specifies CASSQGVEHQPQHF.

In nucleotides, the CDR3 is TGTGCCATCGCCCACCCTAGCGGGGCCGGGGAGCAGTTCTTC. This encodes CAIAHPSGAGEQFF. The genes are TRBV10-3 and TRBJ2-1, with TRBD2 matching 9 bases. Germline V gene lookup returns CDR1 ENHRY and CDR2 SYGVKD. There are 14 residues in the CDR3. V was pared by 8 bases and J by 10 bases, with 12 bases of the junction left unmatched.

The chain recombines TRBV7-2 with TRBJ2-3; no clear D gene. With 4 bases removed from V and 2 bases from J, the gap between germline ends came to 10 bases. The CDR3 consists of 14 residues. Looked up from germline, CDR1 is SGHTA and CDR2 is FQGNSA. The CDR3 nucleotides read TGTGCCAGCAGCTCGACCAGCCTCACAGATACGCAGTATTTT. This sequence encodes CASSSTSLTDTQYF.

The rearrangement uses TRBV5-1 and TRBJ2-5, with D possibly TRBD1 on 5 matching bases. Germline CDR1 and CDR2: SGHRS and YFSETQ. CDR3 length: 15 residues. Between the trimmed V and J ends, which lost 2 bases and 0 bases, there was a span of 11 bases. CDR3 sequence reads: CASSFQGRYQETQYF. CDR3 bases: TGCGCCAGCAGCTTTCAGGGAAGGTACCAAGAGACCCAGTACTTC.

Ten or more counts support this clonotype. The chain uses TRBV5-1 and TRBJ1-1; weak D call: TRBD1 (6 bases). Trimming removed 4 bases at V and 1 base at J, with 11 bases between. The CDR3 extends over 14 amino acids. Germline V gene lookup returns CDR1 SGHRS and CDR2 YFSETQ. In nucleotides, the CDR3 is TGCGCCAGCAGCCCGGGACAAGCGAACACTGAAGCTTTCTTT. This codes for CASSPGQANTEAFF.

Details on this clonotype: Germline and junction disagree at one end, which may indicate a read error. The CDR3 DNA sequence: TGCGCCAGCAGCCGGGACAGTGCTTCCGATACGCATTATTTT. Protein product: CASSRDSASDTHYF. This chain uses TRBV5-1 with TRBJ2-3; the match to TRBD1 covers 7 bases. CDR1 and CDR2 (germline): SGHRS, YFSETQ. This CDR3 has 14 residues.